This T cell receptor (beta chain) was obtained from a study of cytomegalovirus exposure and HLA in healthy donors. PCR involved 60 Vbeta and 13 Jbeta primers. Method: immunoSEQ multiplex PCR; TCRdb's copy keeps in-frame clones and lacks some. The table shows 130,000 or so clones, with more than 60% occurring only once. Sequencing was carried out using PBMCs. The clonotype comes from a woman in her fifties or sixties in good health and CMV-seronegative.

The CDR3: CASAVDSNTEAFF. For the CDR3, the DNA is TGTGCCAGTGCAGTTGATTCGAACACTGAAGCTTTCTTT. The gene calls are TRBV2 and TRBJ1-1, with no clear D. The CDR3 has 13 residues. The V gene lost 9 bases and the J gene lost 1 base, with 12 bases spanning the gap. The germline V gene has CDR1 SNHLY and CDR2 FYNNEI.